This T cell receptor (beta chain) was identified during a study of T cell repertoires in cytomegalovirus infection. TCRdb used MiXCR to reprocess the reads, holding one entry per CDR3 protein. The data show 200,000 to 300,000 distinct CDR3 sequences, with 10% to 15% seen just once and 1.5% to 2% held by the top ten. The CDR3 sequence is 11 residues long. Deletions cut 5 bases from V and 13 bases from J, with 11 bases between. CDR1 is MNHEY and CDR2 is SVGEGT in the germline V gene. This clonotype was found many times. The sample was PBMCs. This TCR derives from a human donor in good health (CMV status not recorded). Some clones in this sample may be carry-over from other donors' samples. The chain couples TRBV6-2 or TRBV6-3 to TRBJ1-4, with D unclear. The CDR3 region has the DNA TGTGCCAGCAGTGCCGCCGCGGGACTGTTTTTT. Residues: CASSAAAGLFF.